The clone carrying this TCR beta chain came up a few times. The source material, RNA transcripts, was used to amplify TCR beta CDR3 regions. HTBI primers were the set used in a first-round RT-PCR of the TCR CDR3. One entry per CDR3 protein, called by TCRdb with MiXCR from the multiplex PCR reads. The sample records 300,000 to 400,000 distinct CDR3 sequences, about a fifth being singletons. This sample stems from a study of T cells in Graves' hyperthyroidism and ophthalmopathy. Study-wide background: Any treatment followed the collection of peripheral blood at initial diagnosis.

Germline V gene sequence: CDR1 DFQATT, CDR2 SNEGSKA (reference sequence). The length of the CDR3 is 13 residues. V lost 6 bases, J lost 0 bases, and 11 bases lay in between. This chain joins TRBV20-1 and TRBJ1-1; tentative D call: TRBD1 (6 bases). Material for sequencing was blood. This TCR came from a man aged 18 to 29 with Graves' ophthalmopathy. The CDR3 region is CSASGGLNTEAFF. CDR3 coding DNA: TGCAGTGCGTCCGGGGGGCTGAACACTGAAGCTTTCTTT.